A single sample gave rise to the 5 T cell receptor beta chains below, sequenced in a study of tumor and adjacent non-tumor tissue in lung cancer. This sample's RNA came from whole unsorted tissue. TCRbeta libraries were built with three rounds of nested PCR, modified from ARM-PCR. A single record per CDR3 protein comes from TCRdb applying MiXCR to the multiplex PCR reads. The data show approximately 120,000 distinct CDR3 sequences, about 66% seen once. The sequenced sample consisted of lung tumor tissue. These receptors all stem from a man aged 25 to 40 with non-small cell lung cancer.

Concerning this clonotype itself: One base away lies a much larger clone, so this may be a sequencing read error. As DNA, the CDR3 is TGCAGTGCTAGAGGTATCCCCAGGACAGCTGGGGTGACCCAGTACTTC. This sequence encodes CSARGIPRTAGVTQYF. The rearrangement uses TRBV20-1 and TRBJ2-5; maybe TRBD1 (6 bases). Germline-derived CDR1 and CDR2 are DFQATT and SNEGSKA (reference sequence). V was pared by 1 base and J by 7 bases, with 22 bases between. This CDR3 spans 16 amino acids.

This clonotype rates as medium-sized. One end of the junction is discordant with germline, which a read error may explain. This sequence joins TRBV20-1 and TRBJ2-7; D is possibly TRBD1 or TRBD2 (5 bases each). The CDR3 is 11 amino acids. Per the germline V gene, CDR1 is DFQATT and CDR2 is SNEGSKA (reference sequence). The DNA of the CDR3 is TGCAGTGCTAGAGATGGGTGGGACGAACACTTC. Translated, it gives CSARDGWDEHF.

This clonotype showed up just a few times. V usage is TRBV6-5 and J usage is TRBJ1-2; tentative D call: TRBD1 (5 bases). CDR3 length equals 14 residues. V was clipped by 11 bases and J by 6 bases, with 22 bases between them. Germline V lookup: CDR1 MNHEY, CDR2 SVGAGI. DNA of the CDR3: TGTGCCGGCAATCTTCAGGGAGAGGCGAATGGCTACACCTTC. It encodes CAGNLQGEANGYTF.

Note on this clonotype: The junction does not match germline at one end; this may be a read error. J is TRBJ2-7 and V is TRBV20-1; weak D call: TRBD2 (6 bases). The CDR3 consists of 13 residues. The germline gives CDR1 DFQATT, CDR2 SNEGSKA (reference sequence). CDR3 bases: TGCAATGCTAGGAGGACGGGGACTTACGAGCAGTACTTC. Its protein is CNARRTGTYEQYF.

Regarding this clonotype: One base away lies a much larger clone, so this may be a sequencing read error. V and J are TRBV6-1 and TRBJ1-1, with D tentatively TRBD1 (6 bases). CDR1 MNHNS and CDR2 SASEGT come from the germline V gene. The CDR3 runs 12 residues. The CDR3 nucleotides are TGTGCCTGCAGTCACAGGGAGGCTGAAGCTTTCTTT. This codes for CACSHREAEAFF.